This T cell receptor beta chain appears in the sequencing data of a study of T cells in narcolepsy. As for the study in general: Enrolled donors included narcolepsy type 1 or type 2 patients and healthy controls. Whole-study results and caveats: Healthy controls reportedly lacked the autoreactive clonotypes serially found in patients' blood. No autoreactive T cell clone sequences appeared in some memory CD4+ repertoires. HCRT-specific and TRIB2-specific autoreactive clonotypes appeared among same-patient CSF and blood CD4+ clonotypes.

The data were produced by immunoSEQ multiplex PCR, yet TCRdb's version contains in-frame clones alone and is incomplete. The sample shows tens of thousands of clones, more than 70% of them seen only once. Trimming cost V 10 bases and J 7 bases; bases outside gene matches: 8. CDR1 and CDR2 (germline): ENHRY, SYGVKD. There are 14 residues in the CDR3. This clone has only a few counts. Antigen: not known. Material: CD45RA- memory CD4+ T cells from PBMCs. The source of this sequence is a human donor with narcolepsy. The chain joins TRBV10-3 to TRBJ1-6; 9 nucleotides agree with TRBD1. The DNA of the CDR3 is TGTGCCAGCAGGGACAGGGAAGCCAATTCACCCCTCCACTTT. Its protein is CASRDREANSPLHF.